The clone carrying this T cell receptor beta chain was detected once. This sample is part of a study of T cell changes during pregnancy in multiple sclerosis. TCRdb's table, derived via immunoSEQ multiplex PCR, lists solely in-frame clones and lacks some. This sample yields about 69,000 clones, of which roughly 93% are seen a single time; roughly 1.5% belongs to the top ten. The length of the CDR3 is 11 residues. Sequencing used peripheral blood, obtained in the third trimester of pregnancy. This receptor was taken from a female donor with multiple sclerosis, enrolled in a pregnancy study. V is TRBV21-1 and J is TRBJ2-7; the D call in the table, TRBD1, was not verified against the DNA. TRBV21-1 is listed as a pseudogene. CDR3 protein: CASRSNRQIYF. In nucleotides, the CDR3 is TGTGCCAGCAGGTCGAACAGGCAGATTTACTTC.